The rows below give T cell receptor beta chains drawn from one sample of a study of cytomegalovirus exposure and HLA in healthy donors. Clones were sequenced by immunoSEQ multiplex PCR, and TCRdb holds only the in-frame ones, with some missing. The table lists fewer than 200,000 clones, about nine tenths of them singletons. The sequenced material came from PBMCs. These receptors all stem from a man between 18 and 35 years old in good health and CMV-seropositive. Both conserved end residues are part of each CDR3. A D gene is named only where the DNA matches it firmly. Size values are once, few and many counts, or a class for expanded clones, and some rows have none.

TRBV18	14	TRBD2	-	TRBJ2-3	CASSLTSGTDTQYF	TGTGCCAGCTCACTGACTAGCGGCACAGATACGCAGTATTTT
TRBV11-3	12	-	-	TRBJ1-5	CASSTGNQPQHF	TGTGCCAGCAGCACGGGCAATCAGCCCCAGCATTTT
TRBV19	15	-	-	TRBJ2-7	CASSRNRDGTYEQYF	TGTGCCAGTAGTAGAAACAGGGACGGAACCTACGAGCAGTACTTC
TRBV29-1	16	-	-	TRBJ1-3	CSVWGSPGGSGNTIYF	TGCAGCGTTTGGGGGTCCCCCGGGGGATCTGGAAACACCATATATTTT
TRBV4-1	16	-	few	TRBJ1-2	CASSQDRGQGNYGYTF	TGCGCCAGCAGCCAAGATCGAGGGCAGGGGAACTATGGCTACACCTTC
TRBV27	16	-	-	TRBJ2-3	CASSPHRVAHTDTQYF	TGTGCCAGCAGTCCACACAGGGTAGCACACACAGATACGCAGTATTTT
TRBV19	15	-	-	TRBJ2-1	CASQGSQAGYNEQFF	TGTGCCAGCCAGGGTTCGCAGGCAGGTTACAATGAGCAGTTCTTC
TRBV7-3	15	-	-	TRBJ2-1	CASSLPGLNYNEQFF	TGTGCCAGCAGCTTACCGGGACTGAACTACAATGAGCAGTTCTTC
TRBV27	15	TRBD1	-	TRBJ2-7	CASSTSTGDPYEQYF	TGTGCCAGCAGCACGTCGACAGGGGATCCATACGAGCAGTACTTC
TRBV7-9	15	-	-	TRBJ1-1	CASSLGLVQGTEAFF	TGTGCCAGCAGCTTAGGATTAGTACAGGGCACTGAAGCTTTCTTT
TRBV5-1	16	TRBD1	-	TRBJ1-4	CASSLAGGAGHEKLFF	TGCGCCAGCAGCTTGGCAGGGGGCGCCGGCCATGAAAAACTGTTTTTT
TRBV5-4	13	-	once	TRBJ2-1	CASSPPDENEQFF	TGTGCCAGCAGCCCTCCTGATGAGAATGAGCAGTTCTTC
TRBV25-1	16	TRBD2	-	TRBJ2-2	CASSEGLAYNTGELFF	TGTGCCAGCAGTGAAGGACTAGCGTATAACACCGGGGAGCTGTTTTTT
TRBV7-9	15	-	-	TRBJ1-1	CASSLALRQEPEAFF	TGTGCCAGCAGCTTAGCCCTAAGACAGGAGCCTGAAGCTTTCTTT
TRBV5-1	22	TRBD1	-	TRBJ1-1	CASSFVRKTLQGQGPERAEAFF	TGCGCCAGCAGCTTTGTTCGGAAAACACTGCAAGGACAGGGGCCCGAACGGGCTGAAGCTTTCTTT
TRBV6-1	15	TRBD1	-	TRBJ1-2	CASSEVYRTGFGYTF	TGTGCCAGCAGTGAAGTTTATAGGACAGGGTTCGGCTACACCTTC
TRBV7-8	15	-	-	TRBJ1-2	CASSPRGGFDYGYTF	TGTGCCAGCAGCCCCAGGGGTGGTTTCGACTATGGCTACACCTTC
TRBV19	16	-	-	TRBJ2-1	CASSIAHSLAYNEQFF	TGTGCCAGTAGTATAGCACACAGCCTCGCGTACAATGAGCAGTTCTTC
TRBV19	13	-	-	TRBJ2-2	CASSREVAGELFF	TGTGCCAGTAGTCGAGAGGTCGCCGGGGAGCTGTTTTTT
TRBV5-6	15	-	-	TRBJ1-2	CASSSMTDWNYGYTF	TGTGCCAGCAGCTCGATGACAGACTGGAACTATGGCTACACCTTC
TRBV19	13	TRBD1	-	TRBJ1-4	CASQTGDNEKLFF	TGTGCCAGCCAGACAGGGGATAATGAAAAACTGTTTTTT
TRBV19	14	-	-	TRBJ2-2	CASRNPGDTGELFF	TGTGCCAGTAGGAATCCGGGAGACACCGGGGAGCTGTTTTTT
TRBV5-1	16	TRBD2	-	TRBJ2-3	CASSWTSGMGTDTQYF	TGCGCCAGCAGCTGGACTAGCGGGATGGGCACAGATACGCAGTATTTT
TRBV11-3	14	-	-	TRBJ1-1	CASSLGAVSTEAFF	TGTGCCAGCAGCTTAGGAGCGGTTAGCACTGAAGCTTTCTTT
TRBV6-6	11	-	once	TRBJ2-1	CASTTGEEQFF	TGTGCCAGCACAACGGGAGAAGAGCAGTTCTTC
TRBV28	15	-	-	TRBJ2-6	CASQPAVSGANVLTF	TGTGCCAGCCAACCCGCGGTATCTGGGGCCAACGTCCTGACTTTC
TRBV14	17	TRBD2	-	TRBJ2-5	CASSQGLRLAGGETQYF	TGTGCCAGCAGCCAAGGACTAAGACTAGCGGGAGGAGAGACCCAGTACTTC
TRBV5-8	15	-	few	TRBJ2-5	CASSGKQGSQETQYF	TGTGCCAGCAGCGGAAAACAGGGTTCCCAAGAGACCCAGTACTTC
TRBV7-2	14	TRBD1	-	TRBJ1-4	CASSLPGTAEKLFF	TGTGCCAGCAGCCTGCCCGGGACAGCTGAAAAACTGTTTTTT
TRBV14	13	-	-	TRBJ2-1	CASSHTSYNEQFF	TGTGCCAGCAGCCATACTAGTTACAATGAGCAGTTCTTC
TRBV27	17	-	-	TRBJ1-1	CASSPSPGTRLNTEAFF	TGTGCCAGCAGTCCAAGTCCCGGGACACGATTGAACACTGAAGCTTTCTTT
TRBV9	14	-	once	TRBJ2-7	CASSGRGGTYEQYF	TGTGCCAGCAGCGGGAGGGGAGGAACCTACGAGCAGTACTTC
TRBV6-1	12	-	-	TRBJ1-1	CASSEALLRAFF	TGTGCCAGCAGTGAAGCGCTTCTCCGGGCTTTCTTT
TRBV15	12	-	-	TRBJ2-7	CATSRDRGEQYF	TGTGCCACCAGCAGAGACCGGGGCGAGCAGTACTTC
TRBV6-6	15	TRBD2	-	TRBJ2-1	CASSILGGRGNEQFF	TGTGCCAGCAGCATTCTGGGCGGGCGGGGGAATGAGCAGTTCTTC
TRBV18	12	-	-	TRBJ2-7	CASSPPNNEQYF	TGTGCCAGCTCACCACCGAACAACGAGCAGTACTTC
TRBV4-1	16	TRBD2	-	TRBJ2-3	CASSQDSGRATDTQYF	TGCGCCAGCAGCCAAGACAGCGGGAGGGCCACAGATACGCAGTATTTT
TRBV7-9	15	-	-	TRBJ2-2	CASSLRGALTGELFF	TGTGCCAGCAGCTTACGGGGGGCGCTCACCGGGGAGCTGTTTTTT
TRBV7-9	17	TRBD2	-	TRBJ2-3	CASSHPGLAGEIDTQYF	TGTGCCAGCAGCCATCCGGGACTAGCGGGAGAGATAGATACGCAGTATTTT
TRBV5-4	13	-	-	TRBJ2-1	CASSFMSGSEQFF	TGTGCCAGCAGCTTCATGTCCGGGAGTGAGCAGTTCTTC
TRBV5-7	15	TRBD2	-	TRBJ2-5	CASSLVLAGIETQYF	TGTGCCAGCAGCTTGGTACTAGCGGGAATAGAGACCCAGTACTTC
TRBV29-1	19	TRBD2	-	TRBJ2-7	CSVGSPGLAGVDRSYEQYF	TGCAGCGTAGGGTCCCCGGGACTAGCGGGAGTAGATCGGTCCTACGAGCAGTACTTC
TRBV7-9	16	TRBD1	few	TRBJ1-1	CASSLGDRGLNTEAFF	TGTGCCAGCAGCTTAGGCGACAGGGGGCTGAACACTGAAGCTTTCTTT
TRBV7-9	18	TRBD1	-	TRBJ1-1	CASSFLRQGPLKGNEAFF	TGTGCCAGCAGCTTCCTTCGACAGGGGCCGTTAAAAGGAAATGAAGCTTTCTTT
TRBV11-3	14	-	-	TRBJ2-7	CASSRVRGSYEQYF	TGTGCCAGCAGCCGCGTCCGCGGCTCCTACGAGCAGTACTTC